These T cell receptor beta chains were read from a single sample in a study of T-cell reconstitution after alpha-beta-depleted transplantation in children. TCRdb analysed the PCR reads with MiXCR anew, one entry per CDR3 protein. Among 300,000 or so distinct CDR3 sequences listed, approximately 9.8% were seen once. The sample consisted of PBMCs from the stem cell graft donor, taken from the stem cell graft. These TCRs come from a human donor who donated a stem cell graft to a child with SCID. Each CDR3 is given with its conserved first and last residue. A D gene is named only where the DNA matches it firmly. Size is stated for part of the rows, as once, few or many counts, or as a class when the clone is expanded.

V gene	D gene	clone size	J gene	CDR3 DNA	CDR3 protein
TRBV12-3/TRBV12-4	.	.	TRBJ2-2	TGTGCCAGCAGTTTAGGCGGACTTTCCGGGGAGCTGTTTTTT	CASSLGGLSGELFF
TRBV12-3/TRBV12-4	.	many	TRBJ2-5	TGTGCCAGCGTCAATACAGGGTTGTGGGAGACCCAGTACTTC	CASVNTGLWETQYF
TRBV29-1	TRBD1	many	TRBJ2-7	TGCAGCGTTGAGCCTATCGGGACAGGGGGACCCTACGAGCAGTACTTC	CSVEPIGTGGPYEQYF
TRBV29-1	TRBD2	.	TRBJ2-1	TGCAGCGTTGACCCGGGGGGGCCGGTCTATGAGCAGTTCTTC	CSVDPGGPVYEQFF
TRBV9	.	few	TRBJ2-3	TGTGCCAGCAGCGTAGGGCAGCTCACAGATACGCAGTATTTT	CASSVGQLTDTQYF
TRBV27	.	many	TRBJ2-2	TGTGCCAGCAGTTTATGGGGGACATCAAACACCGGGGAGCTGTTTTTT	CASSLWGTSNTGELFF
TRBV3-1	.	few	TRBJ2-3	TGTGCCAGCAGCCAGGCTCCAGATACGCAGTATTTT	CASSQAPDTQYF
TRBV4-1	TRBD1	many	TRBJ2-2	TGCGCCAGCAGCCAAGACCGGACAGGGGCCAACACCGGGGAGCTGTTTTTT	CASSQDRTGANTGELFF
TRBV12-3/TRBV12-4	.	many	TRBJ2-2	TGTGCCAGCCATGCCAGGGGGAACACCGGGGAGCTGTTTTTT	CASHARGNTGELFF
TRBV7-9	.	few	TRBJ2-7	TGTGCCAGCAGCCAAGGTACCGTCAGGGTAATCTACGAGCAGTACTTC	CASSQGTVRVIYEQYF
TRBV20-1	.	.	TRBJ1-1	TGCAGTGCTAGAAAGCCAGGAGCTGAAAACACTGAAGCTTTCTTT	CSARKPGAENTEAFF
TRBV19	TRBD2	few	TRBJ2-3	TGTGCCAGTAGTGACGCGGCGGGGGGCTCGGCAGATACGCAGTATTTT	CASSDAAGGSADTQYF
TRBV4-1	.	few	TRBJ1-5	TGCGCCAGCAGCCAATCTGACGGGGGGTATCAGCCCCAGCATTTT	CASSQSDGGYQPQHF
TRBV14	TRBD2	many	TRBJ2-1	TGTGCCAGCAGCCCAACGGGCGGGGGGGCCGTTGAGCAGTTCTTC	CASSPTGGGAVEQFF
TRBV24-1	TRBD2	.	TRBJ2-3	TGTGCCACCAGTGACCCCGGGACTAGCTTTCATACGCAGTATTTT	CATSDPGTSFHTQYF
TRBV11-2	TRBD1	.	TRBJ2-5	TGTGCCAGCAGCTTTGGGACAGGGGGGTCGGAGACCCAGTACTTC	CASSFGTGGSETQYF
TRBV9	TRBD1	.	TRBJ1-1	TGTGCCAGCAGCGTAGGACAGGGGGCTTTGCACACTGAAGCTTTCTTT	CASSVGQGALHTEAFF
TRBV5-1	.	few	TRBJ2-7	TGCGCCAGCAGCTTGGTAGGCGGGGTCGAGCAGTACTTC	CASSLVGGVEQYF
TRBV20-1	TRBD2	few	TRBJ2-3	TGCAGTGCTAGAGATCCTAGCGGGGTATATACAGATACGCAGTATTTT	CSARDPSGVYTDTQYF
TRBV5-1	.	.	TRBJ1-5	TGCGCCAGCTTTAAGTTGACACAAGGTAATCAGCCCCAGCATTTT	CASFKLTQGNQPQHF
TRBV5-1	.	.	TRBJ1-6	TGCGCCAGCAGCTTGGGTGAGGGCTCCTATAATTCACCCCTCCACTTT	CASSLGEGSYNSPLHF
TRBV5-1	TRBD2	few	TRBJ2-1	TGCGCCAGCAGCTTGTGGCCTAGCGGGGACTATGAGCAGTTCTTC	CASSLWPSGDYEQFF